The clone carrying this TCR beta chain showed up just a few times. Its antigen remains unidentified. Via MiXCR, TCRdb re-called the RACE reads, giving one row per CDR3 protein. Here the sample spans more than 110,000 distinct CDR3 sequences, 12% being singletons. This sample is drawn from a study of human T cells and chemical hapten exposure. Findings and limits, study-wide: TCRs whose frequency exceeded 1 in 1000 remained the same following DPC sensitization.

Regarding time point: patch test 2, 6 weeks after DPC sensitization. Described treatment: therapeutic diphenylcyclopropenone sensitization with weekly scalp DPC. The CDR3 spans 16 residues. The chain links TRBV1 to TRBJ2-7; TRBD1 is taken as the D call from the table, unchecked against the DNA. TRBV1 is a known pseudogene. The sample in question was whole blood, obtained in connection with sensitization to the hapten diphenylcyclopropenone (DPC). The receptor's source is a woman in her forties or fifties with alopecia areata. Some clones in this sample may be carry-over from other donors' samples. CDR3 residues: CTSSRPPGQGTREQYF. CDR3 bases: TGCACCAGCAGCCGCCCCCCAGGACAGGGAACTCGCGAGCAGTACTTC.